This T cell receptor (beta chain) was obtained from a study of OX40 agonist ivuxolimab in advanced cancers. About the study: The group had a mean age of about 60 years, ranged from about 23 to 85, and was 80% to 90% male. Whole-study findings and limits: Both CD4+ and CD8+ T cell populations in blood had undergone clonal expansion by week 6 at 0.1 to 3.0 mg/kg.

Notes on this clone: Its matching antigen is unknown.

The method was immunoSEQ multiplex PCR; TCRdb's version includes in-frame clones alone and lacks a portion of them. Here the sample spans approximately 47,000 clones, about 87% being singletons. Germline V gene lookup returns CDR1 SGDLS and CDR2 YYNGEE. CDR3 length: 15 residues. The J segment lost 6 bases and the V segment lost 4 bases, leaving 7 bases of the junction unmatched. The TCR sequence derives from an adult with an advanced solid tumor such as melanoma, head and neck, liver or kidney cancer. The chain joins TRBV9 to TRBJ1-5, with 10 bases aligning to TRBD1. The sequencing used CD4+ or CD8+ T cells sorted from blood, collected in a trial of the OX40 agonist ivuxolimab. DNA of the CDR3: TGTGCCAGCAGCCTGGGGACAGGGGTGGGTCAGCCCCAGCATTTT. It encodes CASSLGTGVGQPQHF.